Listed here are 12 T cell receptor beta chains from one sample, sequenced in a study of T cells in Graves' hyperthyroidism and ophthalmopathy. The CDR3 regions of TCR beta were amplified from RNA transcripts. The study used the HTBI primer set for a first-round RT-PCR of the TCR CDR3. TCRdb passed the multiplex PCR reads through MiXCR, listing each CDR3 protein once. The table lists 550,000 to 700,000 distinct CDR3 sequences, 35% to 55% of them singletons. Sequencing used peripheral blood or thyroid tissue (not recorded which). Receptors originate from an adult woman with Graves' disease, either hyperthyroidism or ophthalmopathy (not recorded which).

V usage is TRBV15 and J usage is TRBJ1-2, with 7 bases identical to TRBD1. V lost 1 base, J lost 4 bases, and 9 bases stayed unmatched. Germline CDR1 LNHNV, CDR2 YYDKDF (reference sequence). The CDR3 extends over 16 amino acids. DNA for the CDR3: TGTGCCACCAGCAGAGGAGAGGGACAGCCCCTCTATGGCTACACCTTC. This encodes CATSRGEGQPLYGYTF.

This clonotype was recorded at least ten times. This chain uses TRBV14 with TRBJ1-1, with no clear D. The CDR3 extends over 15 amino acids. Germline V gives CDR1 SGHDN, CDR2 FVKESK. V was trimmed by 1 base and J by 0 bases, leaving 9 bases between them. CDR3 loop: CASSQVDIMNTEAFF. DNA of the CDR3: TGTGCCAGCAGCCAAGTTGACATAATGAACACTGAAGCTTTCTTT.

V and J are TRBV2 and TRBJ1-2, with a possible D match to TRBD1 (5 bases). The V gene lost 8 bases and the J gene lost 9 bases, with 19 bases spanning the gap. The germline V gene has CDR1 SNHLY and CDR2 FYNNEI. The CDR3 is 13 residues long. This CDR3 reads CASGTGRGESYTF. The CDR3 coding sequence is TGTGCCAGCGGAACCGGCCGGGGCGAGAGCTACACCTTC. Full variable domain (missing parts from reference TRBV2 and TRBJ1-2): EPEVTQTPSHQVTQMGQEVILRCVPISNHLYFYWYRQILGQKVEFLVSFYNNEISEKSEIFDDQFSVERPDGSNFTLKIRSTKLEDSAMYFCASGTGRGESYTFGSGTRLTVV.

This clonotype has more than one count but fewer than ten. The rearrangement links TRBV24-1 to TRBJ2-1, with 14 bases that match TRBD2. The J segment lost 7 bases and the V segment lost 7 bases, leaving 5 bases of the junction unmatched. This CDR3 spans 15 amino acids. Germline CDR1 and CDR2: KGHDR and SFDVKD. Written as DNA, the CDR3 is TGTGCCACCAGCGGGACTAGCGGGAGTATAAATGAGCAGTTCTTC. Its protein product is CATSGTSGSINEQFF.

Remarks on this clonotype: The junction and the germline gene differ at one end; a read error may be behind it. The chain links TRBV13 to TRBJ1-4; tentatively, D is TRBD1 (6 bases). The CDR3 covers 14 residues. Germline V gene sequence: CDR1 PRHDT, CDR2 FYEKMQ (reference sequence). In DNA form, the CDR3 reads TGCGCCAGCAGCTCAGGTACAGGGTCATCCCAACTGTTTTTT. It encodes CASSSGTGSSQLFF.

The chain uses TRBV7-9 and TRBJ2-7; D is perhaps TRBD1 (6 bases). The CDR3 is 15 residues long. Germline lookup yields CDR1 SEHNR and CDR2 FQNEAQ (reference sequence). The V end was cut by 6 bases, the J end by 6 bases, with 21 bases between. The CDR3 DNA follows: TGTGCCAGCAGTACCCAAGCAGGGGCCCTCCTCGAGCAGTACTTC. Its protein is CASSTQAGALLEQYF.

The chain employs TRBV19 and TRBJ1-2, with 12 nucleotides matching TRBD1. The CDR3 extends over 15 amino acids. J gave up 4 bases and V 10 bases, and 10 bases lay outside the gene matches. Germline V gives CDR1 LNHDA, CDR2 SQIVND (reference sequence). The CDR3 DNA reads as TGTGCCACCTTACCGACGGGACAGGGGGCCTATGGCTACACCTTC. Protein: CATLPTGQGAYGYTF. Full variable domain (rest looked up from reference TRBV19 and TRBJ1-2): DGGITQSPKYLFRKEGQNVTLSCEQNLNHDAMYWYRQDPGQGLRLIYYSQIVNDFQKGDIAEGYSVSREKKESFPLTVTSAQKNPTAFYLCATLPTGQGAYGYTFGSGTRLTVV.

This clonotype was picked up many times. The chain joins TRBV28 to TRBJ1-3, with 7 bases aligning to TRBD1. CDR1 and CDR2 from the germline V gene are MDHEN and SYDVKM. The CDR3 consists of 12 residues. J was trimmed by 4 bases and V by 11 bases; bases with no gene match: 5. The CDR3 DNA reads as TGTGCCGGGGGGACAGCAGGAAACACCATATATTTT. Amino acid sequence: CAGGTAGNTIYF.

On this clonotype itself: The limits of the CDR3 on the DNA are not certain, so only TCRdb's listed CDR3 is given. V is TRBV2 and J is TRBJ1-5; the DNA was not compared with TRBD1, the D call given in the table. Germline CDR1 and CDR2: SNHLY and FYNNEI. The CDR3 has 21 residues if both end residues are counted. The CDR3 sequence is CASRETGPNEKLFFGSGTQHF.

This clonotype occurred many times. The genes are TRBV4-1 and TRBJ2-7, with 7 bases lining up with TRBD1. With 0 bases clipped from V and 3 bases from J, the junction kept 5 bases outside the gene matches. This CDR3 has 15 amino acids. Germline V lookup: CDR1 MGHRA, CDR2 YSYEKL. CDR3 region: CASSQDPGQFYEQYF. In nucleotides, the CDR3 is TGCGCCAGCAGCCAAGACCCGGGACAGTTCTACGAGCAGTACTTC.

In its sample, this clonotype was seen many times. Here the CDR3 reads CASSLVGRTAYEQYF. CDR3 DNA: TGTGCCAGCAGCTTAGTCGGCAGGACCGCCTACGAGCAGTACTTC. This rearrangement joins TRBV11-2 to TRBJ2-7; the D is unclear. Germline CDR1 reads SGHAT; CDR2 reads FQNNGV. V lost 1 base and J 2 bases, leaving 12 bases between the germline ends. The CDR3 extends over 15 amino acids.

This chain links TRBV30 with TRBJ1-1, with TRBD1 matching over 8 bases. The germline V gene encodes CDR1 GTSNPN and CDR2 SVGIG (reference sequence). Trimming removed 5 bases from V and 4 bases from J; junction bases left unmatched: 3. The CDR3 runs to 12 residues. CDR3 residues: CAWAGGVTEAFF. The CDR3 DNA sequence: TGTGCCTGGGCAGGGGGCGTCACTGAAGCTTTCTTT. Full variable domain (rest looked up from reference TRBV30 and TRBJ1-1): SQTIHQWPATLVQPVGSPLSLECTVEGTSNPNLYWYRQAAGRGLQLLFYSVGIGQISSEVPQNLSASRPQDRQFILSSKKLLLSDSGFYLCAWAGGVTEAFFGQGTRLTVV.